This T cell receptor (beta chain) was recorded in a study of cytotoxic CD8 clonotypes in ibrutinib-treated CLL. As for the study in general: The study recorded mean values of almost 260,000 productive templates and 100,000 or so productive rearrangements per sample. The study, taken as a whole, reports: Sustained-remission and progressing patients were not sampled at matched times. Baseline values of clonality outstripped age-matched healthy donors and followed circulating CD8+ T-cell counts.

TCRdb's copy holds only in-frame clones and misses some; the assay was immunoSEQ multiplex PCR. Among about 160,000 clones listed, roughly four fifths were seen once. This clone was seen only a few times. What it recognizes is unknown. The TCR beta libraries used about 2 micrograms of genomic DNA that came from cryopreserved PBMCs. The CDR3 has 15 residues. The ends were cut back, 3 bases at V and 2 bases at J, with 11 bases in the middle. Germline loops: CDR1 LNHDA, CDR2 SQIVND (reference sequence). The genes are TRBV19 and TRBJ2-4; a possible D gene is TRBD2 (5 bases). Sequenced here: PBMCs, sampled after 24 months of ibrutinib treatment. This TCR was sampled from a human donor with chronic lymphocytic leukemia. As DNA, the CDR3 is TGTGCCAGTAGTATCGGGGTCGGTACCAAAAACATTCAGTACTTC. Its protein is CASSIGVGTKNIQYF.